This entry describes one T cell receptor beta chain. Its antigen is not yet known. Base qualities are not recorded, but no much larger clone differs from it by a single base. The cysteine opens and the phenylalanine closes a CDR3 of 15 amino acids. Kept here is only the CDR3 DNA, which spans 45 bases and is read in frame from base 1. Sequences DFQATT (CDR1) and SNEGSKA (CDR2) are obtained from the germline V gene (reference sequence). V is cut back by 1 base and J by 2 bases, with 4 bases in the junction unmatched. Every donor was a healthy Caucasian. The twin cohort comprised three pairs of female monozygotic twins, all aged roughly 18 to 30 years. RNA for TCR libraries was isolated from peripheral blood mononuclear cells. Library construction relied on 5' RACE. The listed sequencing device is Illumina HiSeq 2000. Template switching added a universal primer binding site, and the final cDNA carried a unique molecular identifier that allowed TCR cDNA molecules to be counted accurately. Specific primers in the conserved constant-segment region were used to synthesize first-strand cDNA for the TCR alpha and beta chains. To control for contamination, each cDNA library was double barcoded with a SMART-Mk sample barcode plus Illumina barcodes. TruSeq adapter sequences along with Illumina sample barcodes were introduced in two successive PCR steps. The TCR alpha and beta cDNA libraries were sequenced on the Illumina HiSeq platform using custom primers. The authors' pipeline ran thus. MiGEC processed the raw reads to extract unique molecular identifiers, while MiXCR was used to determine the CDR3 positions. Recombination models were inferred per individual with the repgenHMM and IGoR tools using an EM algorithm. Shared clonotypes were analyzed with the tcR package in R, and sharing was normalized by the product of cloneset sizes. To study raw recombination without the effects of thymic and clonal selection, out-of-frame nonproductive sequences were analyzed. The public reads were run again by TCRdb, first through fastp at Q25 and then through MiXCR, and only productive beta chains were kept. Rows are combined by CDR3 protein, so each entry shows the most common genes and DNA. TCRdb, not the authors, supplied the V and J calls. Present in this sample are over 600,000 distinct CDR3 sequences, around 20% of which were seen just once. About 4.5% of the sample lies in the top ten.

The record originates from a study of identical twins (dated by TCRdb to 2016 to 2017). Concerning the study at large: To test whether fetal clonotypes persist, the study used deep sequencing on TCR alpha and beta repertoires from monozygotic twins, unrelated adults of various ages, and cord blood. To rule out contamination, the twin experiments were replicated at different times with different library preparation protocols.

On the study overall, not on this receptor specifically: In beta out-of-frame sequences, excess twin sharing was weaker, because having fewer shared sequences lowered the signal-to-noise ratio. Out-of-frame TCR alpha sharing in monozygotic twins was systematically underestimated by recombination models, whereas sharing between unrelated individuals was in agreement with the recombination models. Abundant cord blood beta clonotypes had fewer insertions, young adult naive repertoires showed a similar but weaker trend, and memory repertoires showed no such trend. Compared with coincidental sharing between unrelated individuals, out-of-frame TCR alpha sequences shared between twins had an excess of sequences with low generation probability. Invariant T cells such as MAIT and iNKT could partly confound zero-insertion analyses, though diverse VJ usage argued against this for most clonotypes. Because the same donors could not be followed over many years, conclusions were based on cross-sectional statistical analysis.

The same sample was also studied in work on T cells expressing NK-cell markers. As described in the second report: TCR beta-chain repertoires were profiled in sorted CD3+CD56+NKG2C+, CD3+CD56+NKG2C- and CD3+CD56-NKG2C+ T-cell subsets from fewer than 10 donors. Seven of the eight sequenced donors were HCMV-seropositive and one was HCMV-seronegative. To restrict sorting to alphabetaTCR-expressing T cells, an anti-gammadeltaTCR antibody was added in several experiments. In a handful of donors, the dominant CD3+CD56+NKG2C+ clonotypes were found to rank among the top 10 CD8+ clonotypes and to make up about 1.0-7.5% of CD8+ T cells. Those dominant clonotypes were again the most abundant among CD3+CD56-NKG2C+ cells in a handful of donors, at roughly 25-65%. It remained unclear whether the expanded NKG2C-expressing T cell clones were specific for HCMV antigens. Randomly selected healthy volunteers, three men and five women, were used as the eight sequenced donors. HCMV-specific IgG was detected in serum with a commercial ELISA kit to determine HCMV serostatus. For several donors, bulk peripheral blood T-cell repertoires were additionally sequenced from unsorted PBMC. MIGEC handled demultiplexing of the reads and grouping by UMI, while MiTCR was used to assemble and quantify clonotypes. To exclude erroneous sequences, only TCR cDNA sequences supported by at least two reads were retained. The tcR package was used for downstream repertoire analysis, with clonotypes matched between fractions based on CDR3 nucleotide sequence plus V segment. VDJmatch was used to annotate antigen specificity against VDJdb, with one amino acid substitution allowed in CDR3.

The receptor was isolated from a woman between 18 and 29 years old in good health. The specimen sequenced was PBMCs. The chain joins TRBV20-1 to TRBJ2-3; TRBD2 fits 9 bases in the junction. CDR3 sequence: CSARVLAGYTDTQYF. The DNA sequence is as follows: TGCAGTGCTAGAGTCCTAGCGGGATACACAGATACGCAGTATTTT.